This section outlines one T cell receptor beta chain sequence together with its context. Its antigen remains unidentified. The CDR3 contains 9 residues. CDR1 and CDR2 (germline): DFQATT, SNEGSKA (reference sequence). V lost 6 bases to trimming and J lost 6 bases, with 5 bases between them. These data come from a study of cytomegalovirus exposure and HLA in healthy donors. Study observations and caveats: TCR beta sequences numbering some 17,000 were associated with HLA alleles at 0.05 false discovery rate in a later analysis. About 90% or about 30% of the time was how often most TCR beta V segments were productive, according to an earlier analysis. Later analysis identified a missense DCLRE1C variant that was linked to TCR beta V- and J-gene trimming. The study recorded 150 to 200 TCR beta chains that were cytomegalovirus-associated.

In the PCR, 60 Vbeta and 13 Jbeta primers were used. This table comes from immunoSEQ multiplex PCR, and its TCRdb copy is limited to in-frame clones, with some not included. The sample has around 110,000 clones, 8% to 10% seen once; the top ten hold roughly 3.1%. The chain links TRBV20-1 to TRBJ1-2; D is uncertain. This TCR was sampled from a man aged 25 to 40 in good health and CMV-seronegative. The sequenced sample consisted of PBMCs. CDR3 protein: CSALNGYTF. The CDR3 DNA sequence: TGCAGTGCACTGAATGGCTACACCTTC.